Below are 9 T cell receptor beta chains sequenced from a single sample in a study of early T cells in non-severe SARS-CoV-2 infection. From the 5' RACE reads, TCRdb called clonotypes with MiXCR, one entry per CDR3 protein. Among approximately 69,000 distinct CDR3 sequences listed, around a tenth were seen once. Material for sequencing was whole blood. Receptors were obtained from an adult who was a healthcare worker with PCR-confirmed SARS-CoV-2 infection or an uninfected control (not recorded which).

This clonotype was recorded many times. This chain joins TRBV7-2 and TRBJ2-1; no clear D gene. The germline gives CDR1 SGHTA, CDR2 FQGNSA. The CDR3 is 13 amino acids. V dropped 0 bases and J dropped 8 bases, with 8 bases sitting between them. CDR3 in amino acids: CASSLAQRDEQFF. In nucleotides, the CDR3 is TGTGCCAGCAGCTTAGCCCAGCGAGATGAGCAGTTCTTC.

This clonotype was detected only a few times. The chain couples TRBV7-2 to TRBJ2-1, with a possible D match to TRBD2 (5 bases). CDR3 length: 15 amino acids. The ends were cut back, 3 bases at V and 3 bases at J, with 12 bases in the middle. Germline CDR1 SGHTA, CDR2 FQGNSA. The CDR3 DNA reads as TGTGCCAGCAGCTTCCTGGACTCCAACTACAATGAGCAGTTCTTC. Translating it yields CASSFLDSNYNEQFF.

The DNA of the CDR3 is TGCGCCAGCAGCGAGTCCTCCGGGACAGGCAATTCACCCCTCCACTTT. The encoded protein is CASSESSGTGNSPLHF. The chain employs TRBV5-1 and TRBJ1-6, with TRBD1 matching over 8 bases. Germline loops: CDR1 SGHRS, CDR2 YFSETQ. Trimming at V came to 4 bases and at J to 7 bases, leaving 10 bases not matched to a gene. The CDR3 totals 16 residues.

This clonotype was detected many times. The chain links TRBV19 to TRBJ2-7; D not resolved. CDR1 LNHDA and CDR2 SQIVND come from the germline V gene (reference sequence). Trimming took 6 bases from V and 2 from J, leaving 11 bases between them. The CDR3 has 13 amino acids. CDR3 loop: CASSRRTAYEQYF. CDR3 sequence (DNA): TGTGCCAGTAGCCGCCGGACGGCCTACGAGCAGTACTTC.

The CDR3 nucleotides read TGTGCCAGCAGCCCTGGAGCCCTCGGAGCTGAAGCTTTCTTT. This gives the protein CASSPGALGAEAFF. The V call is TRBV3-1, the J call TRBJ1-1, with D unresolved. The V and J ends lost 4 bases and 6 bases respectively, with 15 bases between them. The germline V gene encodes CDR1 LGHDT and CDR2 YNNKEL (reference sequence). The CDR3 length is 14 residues.

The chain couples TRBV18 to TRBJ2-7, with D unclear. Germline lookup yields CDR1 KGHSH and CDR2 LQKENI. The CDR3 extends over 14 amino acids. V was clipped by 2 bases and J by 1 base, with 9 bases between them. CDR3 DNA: TGTGCCAGCTCACCAGGTGGAGAATCCTACGAGCAGTACTTC. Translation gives CASSPGGESYEQYF.

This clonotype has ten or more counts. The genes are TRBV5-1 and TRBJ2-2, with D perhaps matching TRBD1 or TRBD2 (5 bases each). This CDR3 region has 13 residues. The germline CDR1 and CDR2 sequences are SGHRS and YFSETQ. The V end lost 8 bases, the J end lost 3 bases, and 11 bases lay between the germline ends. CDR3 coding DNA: TGCGCCAGTAAGCAGGGAGACACCGGGGAGCTGTTTTTT. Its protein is CASKQGDTGELFF.

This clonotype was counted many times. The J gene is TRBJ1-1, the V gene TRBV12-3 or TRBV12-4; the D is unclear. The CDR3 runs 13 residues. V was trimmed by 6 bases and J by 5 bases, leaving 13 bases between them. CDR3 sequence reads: CASRQSLETEAFF. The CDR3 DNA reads TGTGCCAGCAGGCAGAGTTTGGAGACTGAAGCTTTCTTT.

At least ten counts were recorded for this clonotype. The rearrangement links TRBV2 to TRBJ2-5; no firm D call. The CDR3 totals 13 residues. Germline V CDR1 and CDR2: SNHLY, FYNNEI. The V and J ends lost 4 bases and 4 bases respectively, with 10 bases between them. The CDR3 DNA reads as TGTGCCAGCAGTGGAGGTTACGGAGAGACCCAGTACTTC. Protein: CASSGGYGETQYF.